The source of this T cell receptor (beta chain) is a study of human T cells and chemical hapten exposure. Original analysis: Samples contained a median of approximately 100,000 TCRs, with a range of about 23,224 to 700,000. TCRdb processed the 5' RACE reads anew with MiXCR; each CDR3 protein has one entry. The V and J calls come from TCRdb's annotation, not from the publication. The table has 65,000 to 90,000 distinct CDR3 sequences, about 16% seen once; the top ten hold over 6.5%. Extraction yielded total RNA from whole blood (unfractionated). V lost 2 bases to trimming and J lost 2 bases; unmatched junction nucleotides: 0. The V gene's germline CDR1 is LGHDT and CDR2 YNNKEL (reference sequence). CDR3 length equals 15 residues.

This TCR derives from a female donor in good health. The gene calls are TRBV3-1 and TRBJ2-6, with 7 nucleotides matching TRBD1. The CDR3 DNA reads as TGTGCCAGCAGCCAACAGGGGGCTGGGGCCAACGTCCTGACTTTC. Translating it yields CASSQQGAGANVLTF.